This TCR beta chain was identified during a study of blood T cell repertoires in COVID-19. In the study overall: Samples taken during acute and convalescent COVID-19 were collected in the United States, Italy and Spain. Sample material is recorded as cDNA or gDNA derived from T cells, B-cell-depleted T cells, or PBMCs.

In the original workflow: Using reference gene primer amplification, nucleated cell counts were estimated. Measured with immunoSEQ multiplex PCR; TCRdb has only the in-frame clones, and not every one. V, J and clone size derive from that table, while D and trimming were established from the DNA sequence. Among 250,000 or so clones listed, around nine tenths were seen once. Germline V lookup: CDR1 MDHEN, CDR2 SYDVKM. CDR3 size: 12 residues. Trimming left V 3 bases short and J 6 bases short, with 8 bases between. The rearrangement uses TRBV28 and TRBJ1-2, with D tentatively TRBD1 (6 bases). This TCR derives from a man aged 40-49 years with active or convalescent COVID-19. Sequenced: peripheral blood. CDR3 residues: CASSLGQNGYTF. As DNA, the CDR3 is TGTGCCAGCAGTTTGGGACAAAATGGCTACACCTTC.